A selection of T cell receptor beta chains follows, all from one sample in a study of T cell changes during pregnancy in multiple sclerosis. The protocol was immunoSEQ multiplex PCR, while the TCRdb copy is restricted to in-frame clones and leaves out a portion. The table lists tens of thousands of clones, over 80% of them singletons. This material consisted of CD8+ T cells from peripheral blood mononuclear cells, taken before pregnancy. Source of these receptors: a female donor with multiple sclerosis, enrolled in a pregnancy study. CDR3s include the opening cysteine and the closing phenylalanine or tryptophan. D genes are given only for firm matches. Part of the rows lack a size; the others show once, few, many or a class for expanded clones.

v_call: TRBV29-1; d_call: TRBD2; j_call: TRBJ2-7; clone_size: -; cdr3_nt: TGCAGCGTTGGACTAGCGCACTCCTACGAGCAGTACTTC; cdr3_aa: CSVGLAHSYEQYF
v_call: TRBV29-1; d_call: -; j_call: TRBJ2-7; clone_size: -; cdr3_nt: TGCAGCGTTGAAGACGGGAAGAGCTCCTACGAGCAGTACTTC; cdr3_aa: CSVEDGKSSYEQYF
v_call: TRBV27; d_call: -; j_call: TRBJ2-1; clone_size: -; cdr3_nt: TGTGCCAGCAGTTTTCTAGCGAGAATCAATGAGCAGTTCTTC; cdr3_aa: CASSFLARINEQFF
v_call: TRBV7-8; d_call: -; j_call: TRBJ2-4; clone_size: -; cdr3_nt: TGTGCCAGCAGCCCGTTGAAGGAGTCCAAAAACATTCAGTACTTC; cdr3_aa: CASSPLKESKNIQYF
v_call: TRBV6-4; d_call: TRBD1; j_call: TRBJ2-2; clone_size: few; cdr3_nt: TGTGCCAGCAGTCGGACAGGGGAGGGCACCGGGGAGCTGTTTTTT; cdr3_aa: CASSRTGEGTGELFF
v_call: TRBV6-1; d_call: TRBD1; j_call: TRBJ2-7; clone_size: -; cdr3_nt: TGTGCCAGCAGTGGCCGGGACAGCTCCTACGAGCAGTACTTC; cdr3_aa: CASSGRDSSYEQYF
v_call: TRBV9; d_call: -; j_call: TRBJ1-1; clone_size: -; cdr3_nt: TGTGCCAGCAGCCTCGGGGGGGGAGGGATGAATTCTGAAGCTTTCTTT; cdr3_aa: CASSLGGGGMNSEAFF
v_call: TRBV7-8; d_call: TRBD1; j_call: TRBJ2-1; clone_size: -; cdr3_nt: TGTGCCAGCAGCCTAGGGACGGTTCGGGACAGGGCTTACAATGAGCAGTTCTTC; cdr3_aa: CASSLGTVRDRAYNEQFF
v_call: TRBV28; d_call: -; j_call: TRBJ1-4; clone_size: -; cdr3_nt: TGTGCCAGCAGAACCCTTTTGAGGGAAAAACTGTTTTTT; cdr3_aa: CASRTLLREKLFF
v_call: TRBV11-2; d_call: -; j_call: TRBJ2-7; clone_size: -; cdr3_nt: TGTGCCAGCAGCTTAACTGACAGCTACGAGCAGTACTTC; cdr3_aa: CASSLTDSYEQYF
v_call: TRBV2; d_call: TRBD2; j_call: TRBJ2-7; clone_size: -; cdr3_nt: TGTGCCAGCTTTTCGGGAGGAAGCTCCTACGAGCAGTACTTC; cdr3_aa: CASFSGGSSYEQYF
v_call: TRBV6-4; d_call: -; j_call: TRBJ2-2; clone_size: -; cdr3_nt: TGTGCCAGCAGTGGTACAGAGAACACCGGGGAGCTGTTTTTT; cdr3_aa: CASSGTENTGELFF
v_call: TRBV30; d_call: -; j_call: TRBJ2-5; clone_size: -; cdr3_nt: TGTGCCTGGATCAAGATTCCGGGAGAGCGGACCCAGTACTTC; cdr3_aa: CAWIKIPGERTQYF
v_call: TRBV7-2; d_call: TRBD1; j_call: TRBJ2-7; clone_size: -; cdr3_nt: TGCGCCAGCAGCCAAGATGAGGGGACAGGAGGATACGAGCAGTACTTC; cdr3_aa: CASSQDEGTGGYEQYF
v_call: TRBV4-1; d_call: TRBD2; j_call: TRBJ2-1; clone_size: -; cdr3_nt: TGCGCCAGCAGCCAAGGGGCTAGCGGGGGGGCCGTGGTCAATGAGCAGTTCTTC; cdr3_aa: CASSQGASGGAVVNEQFF
v_call: TRBV27; d_call: -; j_call: TRBJ1-1; clone_size: -; cdr3_nt: TGTGCCAGCAGTTTATCGGTTGGTGGAGTCACTGAAGCTTTCTTT; cdr3_aa: CASSLSVGGVTEAFF
v_call: TRBV5-1; d_call: TRBD1; j_call: TRBJ2-1; clone_size: -; cdr3_nt: TGCGCCAGCAGCTCGACAGGGGGAAACTACAATGAGCAGTTCTTC; cdr3_aa: CASSSTGGNYNEQFF
v_call: TRBV6-5; d_call: -; j_call: TRBJ2-1; clone_size: -; cdr3_nt: TGTGCCAGCCCTACAGGGAGAAGGTCCTACAATGAGCAGTTCTTC; cdr3_aa: CASPTGRRSYNEQFF
v_call: TRBV7-3; d_call: TRBD2; j_call: TRBJ2-5; clone_size: -; cdr3_nt: TGTGCCAGCAGCCTGATAGCGGGGGGGCATGAGACCCAGTACTTC; cdr3_aa: CASSLIAGGHETQYF
v_call: TRBV5-4; d_call: TRBD2; j_call: TRBJ2-3; clone_size: -; cdr3_nt: TGTGCCAGCAGCTCCCTAAGGGGGACTAGCGGGAGTATCACAGATACGCAGTATTTT; cdr3_aa: CASSSLRGTSGSITDTQYF
v_call: TRBV27; d_call: -; j_call: TRBJ2-3; clone_size: -; cdr3_nt: TGTGCCAGCAGTTTGGGGAGCGGAGGGGACACAGATACGCAGTATTTT; cdr3_aa: CASSLGSGGDTDTQYF
v_call: TRBV15; d_call: -; j_call: TRBJ1-5; clone_size: -; cdr3_nt: TGTGCCACCAGCTCCCAGGACAGTAGCAATCAGCCCCAGCATTTT; cdr3_aa: CATSSQDSSNQPQHF
v_call: TRBV27; d_call: TRBD1; j_call: TRBJ2-7; clone_size: -; cdr3_nt: TGTGCCAGCAGTCTATCGGACAGGGGCAGGTACGAGCAGTACTTC; cdr3_aa: CASSLSDRGRYEQYF
v_call: TRBV7-8; d_call: TRBD2; j_call: TRBJ2-1; clone_size: -; cdr3_nt: TGTGCCAGCAGCTTATCACCTAGCGGGGTATCCAATGAGCAGTTCTTC; cdr3_aa: CASSLSPSGVSNEQFF
v_call: TRBV4-3; d_call: TRBD1; j_call: TRBJ1-2; clone_size: -; cdr3_nt: TGCGCCAGCAGCCAAGAAGGAGTAGGGACAGGCTATGGCTACACCTTC; cdr3_aa: CASSQEGVGTGYGYTF
v_call: TRBV6-4; d_call: -; j_call: TRBJ2-3; clone_size: few; cdr3_nt: TGTGCCAGCAGTGACTCCTTGGGGAGTGGCACAGATACGCAGTATTTT; cdr3_aa: CASSDSLGSGTDTQYF
v_call: TRBV4-3; d_call: TRBD2; j_call: TRBJ2-3; clone_size: -; cdr3_nt: TGCGCCAGCAGCCAATCCAAAGCGGGGGGGCCCACAGATACGCAGTATTTT; cdr3_aa: CASSQSKAGGPTDTQYF
v_call: TRBV19; d_call: -; j_call: TRBJ1-3; clone_size: -; cdr3_nt: TGTGCCAGTATCGCCCCCACAGTTACAGGGATCGGCAACACCATATATTTT; cdr3_aa: CASIAPTVTGIGNTIYF
v_call: TRBV7-3; d_call: TRBD2; j_call: TRBJ2-5; clone_size: -; cdr3_nt: TGTGCCAGCAGCGACTCGGGACTAGTGGGGGAGACCCAGTACTTC; cdr3_aa: CASSDSGLVGETQYF
v_call: TRBV5-1; d_call: -; j_call: TRBJ2-1; clone_size: -; cdr3_nt: TGCGCCAGCAGCCCTGGGGGGGCAAACAATGAGCAGTTCTTC; cdr3_aa: CASSPGGANNEQFF
v_call: TRBV21-1; d_call: -; j_call: TRBJ2-7; clone_size: once; cdr3_nt: TGTGCCAGCAGCATAACGGGACAGGGACCCTACGAGCAGTACTTC; cdr3_aa: CASSITGQGPYEQYF
v_call: TRBV6-1; d_call: TRBD2; j_call: TRBJ2-1; clone_size: -; cdr3_nt: TGTGCCAGCAAGGGACTAGCGGGAGTCCCCAATGAGCAGTTCTTC; cdr3_aa: CASKGLAGVPNEQFF
v_call: TRBV6-6; d_call: TRBD1; j_call: TRBJ2-7; clone_size: few; cdr3_nt: TGTGCCAGCAGTAGCCGGGACAGGGCCTACGAGCAGTACTTC; cdr3_aa: CASSSRDRAYEQYF
v_call: TRBV6-8; d_call: TRBD1; j_call: TRBJ2-5; clone_size: -; cdr3_nt: TGTGCCAGCAGTGGCGAGACAGGGAAACAAGAGACCCAGTACTTC; cdr3_aa: CASSGETGKQETQYF
v_call: TRBV6-5; d_call: -; j_call: TRBJ2-6; clone_size: -; cdr3_nt: TGTGCCAGTACCTACAGGGATGGGGCCAACGTCCTGACTTTC; cdr3_aa: CASTYRDGANVLTF
v_call: TRBV10-2; d_call: -; j_call: TRBJ1-5; clone_size: -; cdr3_nt: TGCGCCAGCAGTGGGTCCCTAGTACAGCCCCAGCATTTT; cdr3_aa: CASSGSLVQPQHF
v_call: TRBV4-3; d_call: TRBD1; j_call: TRBJ1-1; clone_size: -; cdr3_nt: TGCGCCAGCAGCCAAGGTTCCCGGGACAGGGGGCCTATGAACACTGAAGCTTTCTTT; cdr3_aa: CASSQGSRDRGPMNTEAFF
v_call: TRBV5-8; d_call: -; j_call: TRBJ2-1; clone_size: -; cdr3_nt: TGTGCCAGCAGCTTGGGACTTTTTGAGCAGTTCTTC; cdr3_aa: CASSLGLFEQFF